These T cell receptor beta chains were read from a single sample in a study of vaccination and CD4 T cells after COVID-19. These receptors' targets are unknown. TCRdb reprocessed the PCR reads with MiXCR, giving one entry per CDR3 protein. The sample includes 16,000 or so distinct CDR3 sequences, about 56% of them seen just once. The specimen comprised CD4+ T cells from blood, cultured in vitro, sampled before SARS-CoV-2 vaccination. Receptor source: a human donor who had recovered from COVID-19. The conserved cysteine and the conserved F or W are not part of the CDR3 here. The order of the fields is CDR3 protein, V gene, clone size. Only part of the rows carry a size: once, few, many, or a class if the clone is expanded.

CDR3 protein: ASSPQGQIYGYT
V gene: TRBV5-4
clone size: few

CDR3 protein: ASSDRAGTDPGYT
V gene: TRBV2
clone size: few

CDR3 protein: ASSVVWRLARDYT
V gene: TRBV2
clone size: once

CDR3 protein: ASRHTSGSLETQY
V gene: TRBV6-2/TRBV6-3
clone size: .

CDR3 protein: SAKGTVYSNQPQH
V gene: TRBV20-1
clone size: .

CDR3 protein: ASSRRGGVSMNTEAF
V gene: TRBV7-9
clone size: few

CDR3 protein: ASSFLRPSYNSPLH
V gene: TRBV5-1
clone size: .

CDR3 protein: SARVPRGSSYEQY
V gene: TRBV20-1
clone size: few

CDR3 protein: ATSDSIGNSGANVLT
V gene: TRBV24-1
clone size: few

CDR3 protein: ASSETGGADTQY
V gene: TRBV6-4
clone size: .

CDR3 protein: ASQSQGRGSYEQY
V gene: TRBV28
clone size: .

CDR3 protein: ASSFMGVGNQPQH
V gene: TRBV5-1
clone size: few

CDR3 protein: SAHPPGQGLFNTEAF
V gene: TRBV20-1
clone size: .

CDR3 protein: SAREGPPGAGELF
V gene: TRBV20-1
clone size: few

CDR3 protein: SARQNTEAF
V gene: TRBV20-1
clone size: few

CDR3 protein: SACPPGRAREQF
V gene: TRBV20-1
clone size: .

CDR3 protein: ASSLSWTTNTEAF
V gene: TRBV11-2
clone size: .

CDR3 protein: ASSLEWRGRSGVDTQY
V gene: TRBV7-8
clone size: .

CDR3 protein: ATSIGGNYGYT
V gene: TRBV15
clone size: .

CDR3 protein: ASSLVRDTQY
V gene: TRBV7-2
clone size: .

CDR3 protein: ASSQGLAAAGWEQY
V gene: TRBV7-2
clone size: .

CDR3 protein: ATSRFGRAEAF
V gene: TRBV15
clone size: .

CDR3 protein: SAWDPHYEQY
V gene: TRBV20-1
clone size: .

CDR3 protein: SASEGTADQPQH
V gene: TRBV20-1
clone size: .

CDR3 protein: ASSIDPPTRQPQH
V gene: TRBV19
clone size: .

CDR3 protein: ASSADRQTQY
V gene: TRBV7-8
clone size: .

CDR3 protein: SAPGQGASEQY
V gene: TRBV20-1
clone size: .

CDR3 protein: ASSLFPLIPQPQH
V gene: TRBV28
clone size: .

CDR3 protein: ASNRGSEAF
V gene: TRBV6-1
clone size: .

CDR3 protein: ASSLGAGTVMTQY
V gene: TRBV7-9
clone size: .

CDR3 protein: ASSLDRGQAGELF
V gene: TRBV5-4
clone size: .

CDR3 protein: ASSLRGADNSPLH
V gene: TRBV5-1
clone size: .

CDR3 protein: ASSVWSGQGAESTDTQY
V gene: TRBV9
clone size: .

CDR3 protein: ASSTHDTQY
V gene: TRBV28
clone size: .

CDR3 protein: ARVSLGTPPGNTIY
V gene: TRBV19
clone size: few

CDR3 protein: ASSRLPYTGELF
V gene: TRBV7-2
clone size: .

CDR3 protein: ATSRDLAYGTGELF
V gene: TRBV15
clone size: few

CDR3 protein: AWSAGRVRQPQH
V gene: TRBV30
clone size: .

CDR3 protein: ASSPRGYGYT
V gene: TRBV5-4
clone size: .

CDR3 protein: ASSKGLAGGQSSYEQY
V gene: TRBV21-1
clone size: .

CDR3 protein: SARGDRGSRGETQY
V gene: TRBV20-1
clone size: .